The 23 T cell receptor beta chains listed next were all sequenced from one sample in a study of molecular identifiers for immune sequencing clone quantification. A single record per CDR3 protein comes from TCRdb applying MiXCR to the PCR reads. In the table there are over 85,000 distinct CDR3 sequences, around 20% of which are singletons. Sequencing used naive CD8+ T cells from blood, with Jurkat cell RNA spiked in. Subset indicated: FACS-sorted CD8+CD4-CCR7+CD45RA+ naive T cells. These receptors came from a human donor in good health. Some libraries in this study had Jurkat cell RNA spiked in.

This clonotype showed up just a few times. A much larger clone sits a single nucleotide away, making a read error possible. This chain joins TRBV7-9 and TRBJ1-1, with unresolved D. The CDR3 sequence is 11 residues long. Germline values: CDR1 SEHNR, CDR2 FQNEAQ (reference sequence). CDR3 amino acids: CASCFLTEAFF. CDR3 nucleotide sequence: TGTGCCAGCTGCTTTCTGACTGAAGCTTTCTTT.

This clonotype has ten or more counts. V gene TRBV2 combines with J gene TRBJ2-6; 7 bases align to TRBD1. J was trimmed by 0 bases and V by 2 bases; bases with no gene match: 4. CDR3 length: 17 amino acids. Germline V gene lookup returns CDR1 SNHLY and CDR2 FYNNEI. CDR3 loop: CASSEPGQPSGANVLTF. The CDR3 DNA is TGTGCCAGCAGTGAACCGGGACAGCCCTCTGGGGCCAACGTCCTGACTTTC.

As for this clonotype: A much larger clonotype is one base distant, so this may be a read error. This sequence joins TRBV4-3 and TRBJ2-7; no reliable D call. The CDR3 extends over 15 amino acids. Germline lookup yields CDR1 LGHNA and CDR2 YSLEER. CDR3 amino acids: CASGQDIGEGYEQYF. The CDR3 region has the DNA TGCGCCAGCGGCCAAGATATTGGGGAAGGCTACGAGCAGTACTTC.

This clonotype has at least ten counts. The chain is built from TRBV20-1 and TRBJ1-1; D is unresolved. Per germline, CDR1 DFQATT and CDR2 SNEGSKA (reference sequence). Trimming cost V 5 bases and J 3 bases, with 10 bases left between them. CDR3 length: 12 amino acids. CDR3 region: CSARAGDTEAFF. The CDR3, as DNA: TGCAGTGCTCGGGCGGGCGACACTGAAGCTTTCTTT.

In this sample, this clonotype turned up once. The chain recombines TRBV10-2 with TRBJ2-2, with 10 bases that match TRBD2. V dropped 7 bases and J dropped 4; count of bases not matched to a gene: 15. CDR3 length equals 18 residues. Germline CDR1 reads WSHSY; CDR2 reads SAAADI. CDR3 region: CASKYQSGRGGGTGELFF. The DNA of the CDR3 is TGCGCCAGCAAGTATCAGAGCGGGAGGGGTGGGGGCACCGGGGAGCTGTTTTTT.

The CDR3: CASTSGGNIQYF. CDR3 DNA sequence: TGTGCCAGCACATCGGGGGGGAACATTCAGTACTTC. This sequence joins TRBV12-3 or TRBV12-4 and TRBJ2-4, with TRBD2 matching over 8 bases. The CDR3 totals 12 residues. With 7 bases clipped from V and 7 bases from J, the junction kept 3 bases outside the gene matches.

The chain uses TRBV25-1 and TRBJ2-7; TRBD2 is a possible D gene (7 bases). Germline lookup yields CDR1 MGHDK and CDR2 SYGVNS. The CDR3 consists of 14 residues. The V end was cut by 5 bases, the J end by 5 bases, with 16 bases between. CDR3 DNA sequence: TGTGCCAGCAGTTTTAAGGGGGGGATCAACGAGCAGTACTTC. This codes for CASSFKGGINEQYF.

V usage is TRBV27 and J usage is TRBJ2-2; 8 bases fit TRBD2. V lost 7 bases and J lost 6; bases outside the gene matches: 7. The germline gives CDR1 MNHEY, CDR2 SMNVEV (reference sequence). The CDR3 runs 14 residues. DNA of the CDR3: TGTGCCAGCACCGGGACTAGTGTGGCCGGGGAGCTGTTTTTT. Translating it yields CASTGTSVAGELFF.

This clonotype was found many times. The J gene is TRBJ1-5, the V gene TRBV3-1; no reliable D call. Germline CDR1 and CDR2: LGHDT and YNNKEL (reference sequence). The CDR3 has 15 amino acids. V was trimmed by 4 bases and J by 2 bases, leaving 12 bases between them. The CDR3 coding sequence is TGTGCCAGCAGCCCAACCAACAGCCGCAATCAGCCCCAGCATTTT. The encoded protein is CASSPTNSRNQPQHF. The full variable domain, in which reference TRBV3-1 and TRBJ1-5 provide the parts outside the CDR3, is DTAVSQTPKYLVTQMGNDKSIKCEQNLGHDTMYWYKQDSKKFLKIMFSYNNKELIINETVPNRFSPKSPDKAHLNLHINSLELGDSAVYFCASSPTNSRNQPQHFGDGTRLSIL.

The chain has TRBV29-1 and TRBJ2-7, with D possibly TRBD2 on 6 matching bases. The CDR3 has 14 amino acids. Germline assignment: CDR1 SQVTM and CDR2 ANQGSEA. V was clipped by 6 bases and J by 5 bases, with 20 bases between them. The DNA of the CDR3 is TGCAGCGTCTTCACTCCGGGACTGGATCACGAGCAGTACTTC. This sequence encodes CSVFTPGLDHEQYF.

This clonotype was observed at least ten times. This chain's CDR3 is CASSLSDGSVPEAFF. The CDR3 nucleotides read TGTGCCAGCAGCTTGTCGGACGGGTCCGTTCCTGAAGCTTTCTTT. The J gene is TRBJ1-1, the V gene TRBV7-9; the D is unclear. The CDR3 covers 15 residues. V lost 3 bases and J lost 6, with 17 bases in between. Germline V gene data show CDR1 as SEHNR and CDR2 as FQNEAQ (reference sequence). Together with reference TRBV7-9 and TRBJ1-1, the CDR3 gives the full variable domain: DTGVSQNPRHKITKRGQNVTFRCDPISEHNRLYWYRQTLGQGPEFLTYFQNEAQLEKSRLLSDRFSAERPKGSFSTLEIQRTEQGDSAMYLCASSLSDGSVPEAFFGQGTRLTVV.

This clonotype was observed a handful of times. CDR3 region: CASSSPPSYEQYF. The CDR3 DNA is TGCGCCAGCAGCTCACCTCCTTCCTACGAGCAGTACTTC. J is TRBJ2-7 and V is TRBV4-1; D not certain. From germline, CDR1 is MGHRA and CDR2 YSYEKL. Between the trimmed V and J ends, which lost 5 bases and 1 base, there was a span of 9 bases. The CDR3 extends over 13 amino acids.

This clonotype has at least ten counts. The rearrangement joins TRBV7-9 to TRBJ1-4, with 7 bases matching TRBD1. With 5 bases clipped from V and 8 bases from J, the junction kept 14 bases outside the gene matches. From germline, CDR1 is SEHNR and CDR2 FQNEAQ (reference sequence). The CDR3 is made up of 16 amino acids. The CDR3 DNA sequence: TGTGCCAGCAGCCATATGTCTACCGGGACAGAAGAAAAACTGTTTTTT. Translated: CASSHMSTGTEEKLFF.

This clonotype was observed at least ten times. The V call is TRBV7-9, the J call TRBJ1-5; D unresolved. The V end was cut by 5 bases, the J end by 5 bases, with 10 bases between. The CDR3 covers 13 residues. CDR1 is SEHNR and CDR2 is FQNEAQ in the germline V gene (reference sequence). This CDR3 reads CASSLRVDQPQHF. DNA of the CDR3: TGTGCCAGCAGCCTAAGGGTTGATCAGCCCCAGCATTTT.

The chain carries TRBV4-3 and TRBJ2-3; 12 bases match TRBD2. The CDR3 contains 19 residues. Germline CDR1 and CDR2: LGHNA and YSLEER. V trimming: 0 bases; J trimming: 2 bases; junction bases outside the gene matches: 9. In DNA form, the CDR3 reads TGCGCCAGCAGCCAAGATCTGTGGACTAGCGGGACCGACACAGATACGCAGTATTTT. Its protein product is CASSQDLWTSGTDTDTQYF.

This clonotype was observed once. This clone may be a read error of a much larger clone one base away. J is TRBJ1-5 and V is TRBV2, with D possibly matching TRBD1 (6 bases). Deletions cut 3 bases from V and 0 bases from J, with 12 bases between. The CDR3 covers 16 residues. CDR1 is SNHLY, CDR2 FYNNEI, per germline. CDR3 residues: CASSDFAGVSNQPQHF. The CDR3 DNA reads as TGTGCCAGCAGTGATTTCGCAGGGGTTAGCAATCAGCCCCAGCATTTT.

This clonotype was seen repeatedly, ten times or more. The rearrangement joins TRBV30 to TRBJ2-7; no clear D gene. The V end was cut by 0 bases, the J end by 1 base, with 7 bases between. The CDR3 contains 13 residues. The germline CDR1 and CDR2 sequences are GTSNPN and SVGIG (reference sequence). CDR3 DNA: TGTGCCTGGAGTGTAAGCGTTTCCTACGAGCAGTACTTC. Translated: CAWSVSVSYEQYF. The full variable domain, its missing parts supplied by reference TRBV30 and TRBJ2-7, is SQTIHQWPATLVQPVGSPLSLECTVEGTSNPNLYWYRQAAGRGLQLLFYSVGIGQISSEVPQNLSASRPQDRQFILSSKKLLLSDSGFYLCAWSVSVSYEQYFGPGTRLTVT.

Many counts were recorded for this clonotype. J is TRBJ2-1 and V is TRBV4-3, with 9 bases matching TRBD1. J gave up 10 bases and V 4 bases, and 11 bases lay outside the gene matches. The CDR3 runs to 15 residues. Germline V lookup: CDR1 LGHNA, CDR2 YSLEER. The CDR3 reads CASSLSGQGVFEQFF. The CDR3 DNA is TGCGCCAGCAGCCTCTCGGGACAGGGTGTCTTCGAGCAGTTCTTC.

This clonotype showed up just a few times. The rearrangement joins TRBV7-9 to TRBJ2-1; D ambiguous. This CDR3 contains 15 residues. Trimming removed 3 bases from V and 0 bases from J, with 9 bases in between. From germline, CDR1 is SEHNR and CDR2 FQNEAQ (reference sequence). The CDR3 DNA is TGTGCCAGCAGCTTGGCGGTGCCCTCCTACAATGAGCAGTTCTTC. It translates to CASSLAVPSYNEQFF.

This clonotype was detected ten times or more. The chain joins TRBV20-1 to TRBJ2-3; 9 nucleotides match TRBD2. The J segment lost 1 base and the V segment lost 0 bases, leaving 14 bases of the junction unmatched. The germline CDR1 and CDR2 sequences are DFQATT and SNEGSKA (reference sequence). The CDR3 runs to 19 residues. The CDR3 is CSARDYQLAGSLGTDTQYF. The CDR3 nucleotides are TGCAGTGCTAGAGATTATCAGCTAGCGGGGTCCCTCGGCACAGATACGCAGTATTTT.

This clonotype was found many times. The genes are TRBV6-5 and TRBJ2-7; TRBD1 matches 7 bases. The V segment lost 5 bases and the J segment 6 bases; nucleotides outside the gene matches: 10. The CDR3 extends over 14 amino acids. The germline gives CDR1 MNHEY, CDR2 SVGAGI. This CDR3 reads CASSHNRGRIEQYF. In DNA, the CDR3 is TGTGCCAGCAGTCATAACAGGGGCCGGATCGAGCAGTACTTC.

A few counts support this clonotype. V usage is TRBV5-3 and J usage is TRBJ2-1; a weak D match, TRBD1 (5 bases). TRBV5-3 is an ORF; its function is uncertain. This CDR3 is built from 14 residues. With 8 bases removed from V and 7 bases from J, the gap between germline ends came to 19 bases. CDR3 nucleotides: TGTGCCAGCACCCTCTCCGGTTCAGGGAATGAGCAGTTCTTC. As protein: CASTLSGSGNEQFF.

This clonotype came up a few times. The chain combines TRBV19 with TRBJ2-7; 12 bases agree with TRBD2. V shed 5 bases, J shed 4 bases, and the junction held 6 bases outside the gene matches. This CDR3 is built from 15 residues. Germline V gives CDR1 LNHDA, CDR2 SQIVND (reference sequence). Here the CDR3 reads CASSPGLAGFYEQYF. CDR3 coding DNA: TGTGCCAGTAGTCCAGGACTAGCGGGGTTTTACGAGCAGTACTTC.